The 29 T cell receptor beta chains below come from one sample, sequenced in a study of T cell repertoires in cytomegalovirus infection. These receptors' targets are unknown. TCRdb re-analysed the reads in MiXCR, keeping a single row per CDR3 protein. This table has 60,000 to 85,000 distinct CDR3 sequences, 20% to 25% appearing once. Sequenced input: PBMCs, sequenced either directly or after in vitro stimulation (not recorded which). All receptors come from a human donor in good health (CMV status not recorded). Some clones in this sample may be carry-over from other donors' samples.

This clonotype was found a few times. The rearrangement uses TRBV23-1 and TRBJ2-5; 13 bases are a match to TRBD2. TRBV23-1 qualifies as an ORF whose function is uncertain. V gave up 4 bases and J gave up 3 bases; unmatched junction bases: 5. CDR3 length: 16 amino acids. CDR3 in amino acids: CASSPGLAGKEETQYF. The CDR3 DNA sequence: TGCGCCAGCAGTCCGGGACTAGCGGGGAAGGAAGAGACCCAGTACTTC.

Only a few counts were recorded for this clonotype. The CDR3: CASSAPTGVNEQFF. As DNA, the CDR3 is TGTGCCAGCAGTGCACCGACAGGGGTCAATGAGCAGTTCTTC. The rearrangement links TRBV28 to TRBJ2-1; 8 positions agree with TRBD1. V was pared by 5 bases and J by 6 bases, with 6 bases of the junction left unmatched. CDR3 size: 14 residues. Germline CDR1 reads MDHEN; CDR2 reads SYDVKM.

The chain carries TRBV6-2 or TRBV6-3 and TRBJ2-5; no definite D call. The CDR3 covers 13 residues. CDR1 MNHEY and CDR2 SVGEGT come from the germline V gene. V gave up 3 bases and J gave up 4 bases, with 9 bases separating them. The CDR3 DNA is TGTGCCAGCAGTTATCGGTCAGCAGAGACCCAGTACTTC. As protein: CASSYRSAETQYF.

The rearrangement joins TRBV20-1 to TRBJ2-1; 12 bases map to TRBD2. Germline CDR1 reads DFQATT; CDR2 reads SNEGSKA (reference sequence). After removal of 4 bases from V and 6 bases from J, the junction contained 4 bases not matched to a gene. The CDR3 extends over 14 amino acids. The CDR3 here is CSANGLAGSNEQFF. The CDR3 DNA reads TGCAGTGCTAACGGACTAGCGGGATCCAATGAGCAGTTCTTC.

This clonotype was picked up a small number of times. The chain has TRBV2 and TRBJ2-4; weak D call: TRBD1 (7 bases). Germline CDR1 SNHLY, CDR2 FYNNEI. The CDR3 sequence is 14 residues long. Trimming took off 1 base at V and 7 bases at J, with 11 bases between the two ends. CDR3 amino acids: CASSEGAGGNIQYF. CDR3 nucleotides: TGTGCCAGCAGTGAAGGTGCAGGGGGGAACATTCAGTACTTC.

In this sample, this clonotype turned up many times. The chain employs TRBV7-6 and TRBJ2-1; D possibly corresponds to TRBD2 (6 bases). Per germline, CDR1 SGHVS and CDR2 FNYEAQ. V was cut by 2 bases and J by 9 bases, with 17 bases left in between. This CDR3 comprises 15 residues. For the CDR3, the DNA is TGTGCCAGCAGCTTATCTCCGGGAGAGGGAGTTGAGCAGTTCTTC. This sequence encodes CASSLSPGEGVEQFF.

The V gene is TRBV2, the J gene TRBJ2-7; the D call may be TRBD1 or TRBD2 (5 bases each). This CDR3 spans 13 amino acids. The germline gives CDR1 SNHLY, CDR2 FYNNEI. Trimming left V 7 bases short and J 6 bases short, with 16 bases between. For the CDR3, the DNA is TGTGCCAGCACCCCGGCACGGGACGGCGAGCAGTACGTC. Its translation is CASTPARDGEQYV.

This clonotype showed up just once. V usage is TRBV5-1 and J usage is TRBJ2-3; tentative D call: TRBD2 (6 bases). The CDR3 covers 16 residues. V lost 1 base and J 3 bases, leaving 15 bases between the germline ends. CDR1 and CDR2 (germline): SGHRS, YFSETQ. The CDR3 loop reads CASSLLPGLTTDTQYF. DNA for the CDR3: TGCGCCAGCAGCTTGCTCCCGGGACTCACAACAGATACGCAGTATTTT.

The CDR3 is CASSPSWANVLTF. The CDR3 DNA sequence: TGTGCCAGCAGCCCCTCGTGGGCCAACGTCCTGACTTTC. This sequence joins TRBV27 and TRBJ2-6; D remains ambiguous. CDR3 length equals 13 residues. With 6 bases removed from V and 5 bases from J, the gap between germline ends came to 8 bases. Per the germline V gene, CDR1 is MNHEY and CDR2 is SMNVEV (reference sequence).

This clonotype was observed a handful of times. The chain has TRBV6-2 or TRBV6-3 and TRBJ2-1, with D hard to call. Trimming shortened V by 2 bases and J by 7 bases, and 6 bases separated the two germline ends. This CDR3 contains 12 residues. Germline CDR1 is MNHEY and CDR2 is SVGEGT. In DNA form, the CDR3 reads TGTGCCAGCAGTTACGATAGTAATGAGCAGTTCTTC. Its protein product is CASSYDSNEQFF.

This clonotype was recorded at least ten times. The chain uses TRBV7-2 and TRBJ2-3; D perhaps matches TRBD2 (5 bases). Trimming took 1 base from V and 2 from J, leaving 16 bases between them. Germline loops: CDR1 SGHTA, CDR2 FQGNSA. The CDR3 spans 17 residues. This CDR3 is CASSLVGEGRITDTQYF. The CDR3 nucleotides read TGTGCCAGCAGCTTAGTGGGTGAGGGAAGAATCACAGATACGCAGTATTTT.

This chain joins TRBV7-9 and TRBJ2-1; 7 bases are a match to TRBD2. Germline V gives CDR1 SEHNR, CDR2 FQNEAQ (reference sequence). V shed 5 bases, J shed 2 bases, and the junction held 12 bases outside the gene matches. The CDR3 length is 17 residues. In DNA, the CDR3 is TGTGCCAGCAGCGAATTCGGCTTTCGGGGGGCCTACAATGAGCAGTTCTTC. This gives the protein CASSEFGFRGAYNEQFF.

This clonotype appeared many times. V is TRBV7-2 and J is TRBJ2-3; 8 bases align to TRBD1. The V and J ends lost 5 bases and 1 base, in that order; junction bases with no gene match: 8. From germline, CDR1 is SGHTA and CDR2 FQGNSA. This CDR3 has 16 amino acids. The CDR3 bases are TGTGCCAGCAGCCGCCGGACAGGGCCGCGCACAGATACGCAGTATTTT. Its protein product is CASSRRTGPRTDTQYF.

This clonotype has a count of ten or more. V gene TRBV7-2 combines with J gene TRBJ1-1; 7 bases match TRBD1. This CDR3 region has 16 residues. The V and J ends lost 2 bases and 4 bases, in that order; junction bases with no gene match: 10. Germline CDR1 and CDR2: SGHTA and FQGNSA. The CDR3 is CASSLLRGGLGTEAFF. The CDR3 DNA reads TGTGCCAGCAGCTTACTGCGAGGGGGCCTAGGCACTGAAGCTTTCTTT.

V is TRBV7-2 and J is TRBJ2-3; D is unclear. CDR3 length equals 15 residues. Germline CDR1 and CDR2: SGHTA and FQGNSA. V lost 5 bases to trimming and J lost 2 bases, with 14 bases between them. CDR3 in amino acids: CASSVFTRNTDTQYF. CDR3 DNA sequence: TGTGCCAGCAGCGTCTTTACTCGAAACACAGATACGCAGTATTTT.

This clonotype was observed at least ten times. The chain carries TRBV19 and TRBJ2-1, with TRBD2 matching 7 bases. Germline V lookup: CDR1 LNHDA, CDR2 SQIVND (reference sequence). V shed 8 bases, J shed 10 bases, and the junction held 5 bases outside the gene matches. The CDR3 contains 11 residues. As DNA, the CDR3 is TGTGCCAGTCGGGGGGATAGAGAGCAGTTCTTC. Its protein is CASRGDREQFF.

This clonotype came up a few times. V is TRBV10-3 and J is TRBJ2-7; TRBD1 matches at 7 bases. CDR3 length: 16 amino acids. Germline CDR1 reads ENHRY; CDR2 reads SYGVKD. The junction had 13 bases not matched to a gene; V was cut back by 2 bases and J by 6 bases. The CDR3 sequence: CAISEARDSGRSEQYF. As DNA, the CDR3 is TGTGCCATCAGTGAGGCTCGGGACAGCGGTAGGAGCGAGCAGTACTTC.

Here the CDR3 DNA reads TGCAGTGCCTGGACTAGCGGGCCCTTCACAGATACGCAGTATTTT. Translating gives CSAWTSGPFTDTQYF. The V and J genes are TRBV20-1 and TRBJ2-3; 11 nucleotides agree with TRBD2. This CDR3 spans 15 amino acids. Losses at the gene ends were 6 bases for V and 2 bases for J; bases not matched to a gene: 7. The germline gives CDR1 DFQATT, CDR2 SNEGSKA (reference sequence).

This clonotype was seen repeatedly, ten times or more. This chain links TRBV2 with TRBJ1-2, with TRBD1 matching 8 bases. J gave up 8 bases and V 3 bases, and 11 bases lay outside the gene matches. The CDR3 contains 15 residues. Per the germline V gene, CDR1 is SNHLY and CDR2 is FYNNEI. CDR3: CASSDRQQGVEGYTF. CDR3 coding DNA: TGTGCCAGCAGTGACCGCCAACAGGGGGTCGAAGGCTACACCTTC.

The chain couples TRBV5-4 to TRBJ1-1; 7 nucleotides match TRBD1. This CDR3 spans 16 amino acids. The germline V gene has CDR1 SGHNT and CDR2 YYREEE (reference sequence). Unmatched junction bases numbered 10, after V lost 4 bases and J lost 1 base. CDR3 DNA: TGTGCCAGCAGCCTTGAACAGGGGAGGGCGAACACTGAAGCTTTCTTT. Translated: CASSLEQGRANTEAFF.

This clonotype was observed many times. This chain's CDR3 is CASSPLPTGEQYF. CDR3 bases: TGTGCCAGCAGCCCCCTCCCGACCGGCGAGCAGTACTTC. This sequence joins TRBV7-8 and TRBJ2-7; D is undetermined. V lost 5 bases, J lost 6 bases, and 14 bases lay in between. Per the germline V gene, CDR1 is SGHVS and CDR2 is FQNEAQ. This CDR3 has 13 amino acids.

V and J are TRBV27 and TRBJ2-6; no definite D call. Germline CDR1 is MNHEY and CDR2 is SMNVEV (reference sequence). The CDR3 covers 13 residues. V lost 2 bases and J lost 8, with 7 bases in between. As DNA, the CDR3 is TGTGCCAGCAGTTTAGGTCCGACCAACGTCCTGACTTTC. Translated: CASSLGPTNVLTF. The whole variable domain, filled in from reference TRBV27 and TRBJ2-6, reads EAQVTQNPRYLITVTGKKLTVTCSQNMNHEYMSWYRQDPGLGLRQIYYSMNVEVTDKGDVPEGYKVSRKEKRNFPLILESPSPNQTSLYFCASSLGPTNVLTFGAGSRLTVL.

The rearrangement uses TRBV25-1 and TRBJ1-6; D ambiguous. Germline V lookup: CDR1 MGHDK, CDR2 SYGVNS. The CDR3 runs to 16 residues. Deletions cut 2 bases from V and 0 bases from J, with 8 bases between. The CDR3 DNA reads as TGTGCCAGCAGTGAAAGTCCTAGCTCCTATAATTCACCCCTCCACTTT. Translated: CASSESPSSYNSPLHF.

The CDR3 spells CASSSLTGGLREQYF. Written as DNA, the CDR3 is TGTGCCAGCAGTTCACTGACAGGAGGTTTAAGGGAGCAGTACTTC. The V gene is TRBV6-5, the J gene TRBJ2-7, with D possibly matching TRBD1 (6 bases). The CDR3 extends over 15 amino acids. V shed 4 bases and J shed 7 bases, with 20 bases lying between them. Germline V gives CDR1 MNHEY, CDR2 SVGAGI.

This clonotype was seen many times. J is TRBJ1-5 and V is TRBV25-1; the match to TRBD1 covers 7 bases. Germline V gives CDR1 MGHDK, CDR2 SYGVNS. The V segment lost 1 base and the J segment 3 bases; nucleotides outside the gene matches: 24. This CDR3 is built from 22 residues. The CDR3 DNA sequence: TGTGCCAGCAGTGAATTCGATGGGATGGGACACAGGGGCGGCGTTGACAATCAGCCCCAGCATTTT. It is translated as CASSEFDGMGHRGGVDNQPQHF.

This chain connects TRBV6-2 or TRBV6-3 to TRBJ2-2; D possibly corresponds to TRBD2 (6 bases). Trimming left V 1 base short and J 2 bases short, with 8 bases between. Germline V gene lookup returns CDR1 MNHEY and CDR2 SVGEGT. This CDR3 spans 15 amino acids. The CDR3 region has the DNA TGTGCCAGCAGTTACTGGAGGGTCAACACCGGGGAGCTGTTTTTT. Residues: CASSYWRVNTGELFF.

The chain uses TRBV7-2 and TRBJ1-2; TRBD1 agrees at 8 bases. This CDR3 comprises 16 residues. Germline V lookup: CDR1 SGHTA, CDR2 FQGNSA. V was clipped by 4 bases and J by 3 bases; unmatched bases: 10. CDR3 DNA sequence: TGTGCCAGCAGCTGGGGTGACAGGGGAGCGTACTATGGCTACACCTTC. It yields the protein CASSWGDRGAYYGYTF.

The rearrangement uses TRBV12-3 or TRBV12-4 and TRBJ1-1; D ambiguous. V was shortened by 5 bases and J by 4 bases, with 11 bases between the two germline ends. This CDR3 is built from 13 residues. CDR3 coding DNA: TGTGCCAGCAGTCCCCGAGCCGCCACTGAAGCTTTCTTT. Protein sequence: CASSPRAATEAFF.

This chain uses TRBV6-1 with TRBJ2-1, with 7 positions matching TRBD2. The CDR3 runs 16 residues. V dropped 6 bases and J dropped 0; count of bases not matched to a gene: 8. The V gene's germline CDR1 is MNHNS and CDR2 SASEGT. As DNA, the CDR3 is TGTGCCAGCAGGGCTAGCCCTAGCGGCTCCTACAATGAGCAGTTCTTC. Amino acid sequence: CASRASPSGSYNEQFF.